These 21 T cell receptor beta chains share one sample of origin, sequenced in a study of cytomegalovirus exposure and HLA in healthy donors. The PCR made use of 60 Vbeta and 13 Jbeta primers. Clones were read by immunoSEQ multiplex PCR, and TCRdb kept only the in-frame ones, dropping some. The table lists 110,000 or so clones, about three quarters of them singletons. Sequences were obtained from PBMCs. These receptors were taken from a woman between 35 and 50 years old in good health and CMV-seropositive.

To note about this clone: An end of the junction differs from the germline gene, which may be a read error. The chain carries TRBV4-3 and TRBJ2-2; TRBD1 aligns across 11 bases. The CDR3 consists of 16 residues. Germline V gene sequence: CDR1 LGHNA, CDR2 YSLEER. As DNA, the CDR3 is TGCGCCAGCCGACGGACAGGGGGCTTGAACACCGGGGGGCTGTTTTTT. Translating it yields CASRRTGGLNTGGLFF.

V gene TRBV20-1 combines with J gene TRBJ1-2, with TRBD1 as a possible D gene (5 bases). The V gene lost 3 bases and the J gene lost 4 bases, with 6 bases spanning the gap. CDR3 length: 11 amino acids. Germline V gives CDR1 DFQATT, CDR2 SNEGSKA (reference sequence). This chain's CDR3 is CSARDTYGYTF. CDR3 coding DNA: TGCAGTGCTAGGGACACCTATGGCTACACCTTC.

This clone has a handful of counts. V is TRBV13 and J is TRBJ2-1, with 8 bases aligning to TRBD2. The CDR3 is 14 amino acids. From germline, CDR1 is PRHDT and CDR2 FYEKMQ (reference sequence). The V gene end was trimmed by 1 base and the J gene end by 8 bases; junction bases not matched to a gene: 4. The CDR3, as DNA: TGTGCCAGCAGCTTAGCGGGAGGGCCCCATGAGCAGTTCTTC. It codes for CASSLAGGPHEQFF.

The rearrangement links TRBV4-2 to TRBJ1-5; D uncertain. The CDR3 consists of 12 residues. Germline V gene lookup returns CDR1 LGHNA and CDR2 YNFKEQ. V lost 3 bases to trimming and J lost 4 bases, with 4 bases between them. CDR3 region: CASSHENQPQHF. DNA for the CDR3: TGTGCCAGCAGCCACGAGAATCAGCCCCAGCATTTT.

This clone turned up a few times. Other DNA variants within this sample encode the same CDR3. The chain is built from TRBV5-1 and TRBJ2-5, with D uncertain. Germline V gene data show CDR1 as SGHRS and CDR2 as YFSETQ. Trimming pared 1 base from V and 3 bases from J, leaving 4 bases between. This CDR3 contains 12 residues. The CDR3 protein is CASSLTEETQYF. CDR3 DNA sequence: TGCGCCAGCAGCTTGACAGAAGAGACCCAGTACTTC.

The J gene is TRBJ1-4, the V gene TRBV27, with D possibly TRBD1 on 6 matching bases. From germline, CDR1 is MNHEY and CDR2 SMNVEV (reference sequence). The CDR3 has 16 residues. Deletions cut 5 bases from V and 11 bases from J, with 24 bases between. CDR3 sequence: CASSPGVRGRPGKLFF. The CDR3 DNA sequence: TGTGCCAGCAGTCCCGGTGTCAGGGGAAGGCCCGGGAAACTGTTTTTT.

J is TRBJ1-2 and V is TRBV19, with a weak D call TRBD1 (5 bases). Trimming cost V 1 base and J 5 bases, with 14 bases left between them. Germline V lookup: CDR1 LNHDA, CDR2 SQIVND (reference sequence). The CDR3 covers 15 residues. As DNA, the CDR3 is TGTGCCAGTAGTATAGTCCAGGGCGGTCAATATGGCTACACCTTC. Its protein is CASSIVQGGQYGYTF.

The V and J genes are TRBV6-6 and TRBJ2-1, with TRBD1 matching 7 bases. CDR1 is MNHNY, CDR2 SVGAGI, per germline (reference sequence). The CDR3 has 14 amino acids. J lost 4 bases, V lost 3 bases, and 3 bases had no gene match. In nucleotides, the CDR3 is TGTGCCAGCAGTTATAACAGGGGTTACAATGAGCAGTTCTTC. This translates into CASSYNRGYNEQFF.

The chain recombines TRBV28 with TRBJ2-7; 11 bases are a match to TRBD2. V was pared by 6 bases and J by 4 bases, with 5 bases of the junction left unmatched. The germline V gene encodes CDR1 MDHEN and CDR2 SYDVKM. The CDR3 has 14 residues. CDR3 protein: CASRASGRLYEQYF. CDR3 in DNA: TGTGCCAGCAGAGCTAGCGGGAGGCTTTACGAGCAGTACTTC.

In this sample, this clone turned up a few times. J is TRBJ1-2 and V is TRBV4-2; D gene unclear. V was cut by 0 bases and J by 4 bases, with 12 bases left in between. The CDR3 extends over 15 amino acids. CDR1 and CDR2 from the germline V gene are LGHNA and YNFKEQ. DNA for the CDR3: TGTGCCAGCAGCCAAGATTTGGAACAGCCCTATGGCTACACCTTC. This sequence encodes CASSQDLEQPYGYTF.

The gene calls are TRBV4-1 and TRBJ2-1, with D hard to call. The CDR3 runs 15 residues. The germline V gene encodes CDR1 MGHRA and CDR2 YSYEKL. Trimming took off 3 bases at V and 0 bases at J, with 9 bases between the two ends. The CDR3 reads CASSQSPSSYNEQFF. CDR3 DNA sequence: TGCGCCAGCAGCCAGTCCCCGAGCTCCTACAATGAGCAGTTCTTC.

The chain employs TRBV7-9 and TRBJ2-3, with D tentatively TRBD1 (5 bases). Trimming pared 5 bases from V and 14 bases from J, leaving 20 bases between. CDR1 is SEHNR, CDR2 FQNEAQ, per germline (reference sequence). The CDR3 spans 13 residues. This CDR3 is CASSETQDTGWYF. In DNA form, the CDR3 reads TGTGCCAGCAGCGAAACACAGGACACTGGGTGGTATTTT. Full variable domain (remainder filled in from reference TRBV7-9 and TRBJ2-3): DTGVSQNPRHKITKRGQNVTFRCDPISEHNRLYWYRQTLGQGPEFLTYFQNEAQLEKSRLLSDRFSAERPKGSFSTLEIQRTEQGDSAMYLCASSETQDTGWYFGPGTRLTVL.

This clone was observed a handful of times. This rearrangement joins TRBV11-2 to TRBJ2-7, with D tentatively TRBD2 (6 bases). This CDR3 has 15 amino acids. Deletions cut 3 bases from V and 2 bases from J, with 14 bases between. Per the germline V gene, CDR1 is SGHAT and CDR2 is FQNNGV. The CDR3 DNA sequence: TGTGCCAGCAGCTTGTATGGGACGGGGGCCTACGAGCAGTACTTC. Protein: CASSLYGTGAYEQYF.

The V call is TRBV28, the J call TRBJ1-6, with D possibly TRBD1 on 5 matching bases. Germline CDR1 is MDHEN and CDR2 is SYDVKM. V shed 0 bases and J shed 7 bases, with 19 bases lying between them. The CDR3 has 18 amino acids. DNA of the CDR3: TGTGCCAGCAGTTTATGGGGGGGTGGCAGAGGAGCCAATTCACCCCTCCACTTT. It specifies CASSLWGGGRGANSPLHF.

The V gene is TRBV27, the J gene TRBJ2-7; the match to TRBD2 covers 8 bases. The V segment lost 2 bases and the J segment 5 bases; nucleotides outside the gene matches: 5. Looked up from germline, CDR1 is MNHEY and CDR2 is SMNVEV (reference sequence). The CDR3 runs 14 residues. The CDR3 bases are TGTGCCAGCAGTTTAGCGGGGACTAGGAACGAGCAGTACTTC. It specifies CASSLAGTRNEQYF.

This rearrangement joins TRBV15 to TRBJ2-7; TRBD2 aligns across 7 bases. The CDR3 spans 13 residues. The germline gives CDR1 LNHNV, CDR2 YYDKDF (reference sequence). The junction had 5 bases not matched to a gene; V was cut back by 5 bases and J by 4 bases. The CDR3 protein is CATSGREGYEQYF. The CDR3 coding sequence is TGTGCCACCAGCGGGAGGGAGGGATACGAGCAGTACTTC.

This sequence joins TRBV18 and TRBJ1-5; tentatively, D is TRBD1 (5 bases). V was clipped by 3 bases and J by 0 bases, with 9 bases between them. The CDR3 has 15 residues. Germline-derived CDR1 and CDR2 are KGHSH and LQKENI. The CDR3 DNA follows: TGTGCCAGCTCACCGGACATTGCTAGCAATCAGCCCCAGCATTTT. Translation gives CASSPDIASNQPQHF.

J is TRBJ2-4 and V is TRBV11-3, with D perhaps matching TRBD2 (5 bases). V gave up 5 bases and J gave up 9 bases, with 17 bases separating them. The germline V gene has CDR1 SGHNT and CDR2 YENEEA. The CDR3 loop spans 14 amino acids. The CDR3 sequence is CASSPTLKSGIQYF. CDR3 nucleotide sequence: TGTGCCAGCAGCCCAACCCTAAAGAGCGGCATTCAGTACTTC.

This chain joins TRBV11-3 and TRBJ2-2; 7 bases are shared with TRBD1. CDR1 SGHNT and CDR2 YENEEA come from the germline V gene. The CDR3 is 18 amino acids. V trimming: 7 bases; J trimming: 5 bases; junction bases outside the gene matches: 19. The CDR3 sequence is CASNVGGRVNPRTGELFF. The CDR3 DNA reads TGTGCCAGCAACGTAGGGGGCAGGGTAAATCCTCGGACCGGGGAGCTGTTTTTT.

The genes are TRBV7-9 and TRBJ2-7; possible D gene TRBD1, 6 bases. CDR3 length equals 16 residues. The germline V and J ends were trimmed by 5 bases and 3 bases, with 20 bases remaining between them. Germline CDR1 and CDR2: SEHNR and FQNEAQ (reference sequence). The CDR3 reads CASSPRQGYTIYEQYF. The CDR3 DNA is TGTGCCAGCAGCCCCCGGCAGGGGTACACTATCTACGAGCAGTACTTC. The full variable domain, completed using reference TRBV7-9 and TRBJ2-7, is DTGVSQNPRHKITKRGQNVTFRCDPISEHNRLYWYRQTLGQGPEFLTYFQNEAQLEKSRLLSDRFSAERPKGSFSTLEIQRTEQGDSAMYLCASSPRQGYTIYEQYFGPGTRLTVT.

This clone was counted once. V usage is TRBV4-1 and J usage is TRBJ2-3; no firm D call. CDR3 size: 14 residues. The germline CDR1 and CDR2 sequences are MGHRA and YSYEKL. V was cut by 1 base and J by 2 bases, with 7 bases left in between. The CDR3 DNA reads as TGCGCCAGCAGCCAAGTTAGCCCCACAGATACGCAGTATTTT. Protein: CASSQVSPTDTQYF.